This is a list of T cell receptor beta chains from one sample in a study of T cell responses to AZD1222 COVID-19 vaccine. TCRdb keeps only in-frame clones here, not all; method: immunoSEQ multiplex PCR. The repertoire has 140,000 to 150,000 clones, around nine tenths of them found once; the top ten carry 4% to 6%. Here the sequenced sample was peripheral blood, taken on day 0 of AZD1222 vaccination. The receptors were sampled from an adult in good health. Both conserved end residues are trimmed from each CDR3. Fields, in order: V gene, CDR3 protein.

>TRBV27
ASSFRTGAGGYT
>TRBV7-2
ASSLAGTTTGELF
>TRBV28
ASDRTNSPLH
>TRBV19
ASSIGASQGSNTEAF
>TRBV19
ASTYRGGSNQPQH
>TRBV6-6
ASTRGTDYTEAF
>TRBV28
ASRDPGHTEAF
>TRBV13
ASSPYGSLKGYEQY
>TRBV2
ASSPRSGINNEQF
>TRBV4-1
ASSQEGRGQPQH
>TRBV7-3
ASSVSGGQGYEQY
>TRBV5-1
ASSLIGTGDRELF
>TRBV4-2
ASSRDLETGNEQF
>TRBV5-1
ASSLGGQGTYEQY
>TRBV2
ASSESGAVQF
>TRBV4-2
ASSQVLGEFYEQY
>TRBV6-4
ASSDSTQSTGVGDTIY
>TRBV5-5
ASSLTGGGNQPQH
>TRBV7-2
ASSPRQGSSTEAF
>TRBV4-3
ASSPSDRDGREQY
>TRBV18
ASSPSGAARVH
>TRBV27
ASSRSDRDGEQF
>TRBV7-2
ASSAPAYNSPLH
>TRBV6-5
ASFNSNQPQH
>TRBV6-2/TRBV6-3
ASSYGGLGNTGELF
>TRBV5-1
ATKETPSSIQPQH
>TRBV11-2
ASSSWTSPFQY
>TRBV12-3/TRBV12-4
ASSVGRGYEQY
>TRBV2
ASSERSGGTDTQY
>TRBV5-1
ASSPTGLSTDTQY
>TRBV6-5
ASSYSGTGRTEAF
>TRBV6-2/TRBV6-3
ASSGRDGYT
>TRBV7-9
ASRGQGYGYT
>TRBV19
ASNGQRATNEKLF
>TRBV3-1/TRBV3-2
ASSQASTPNTEAF
>TRBV12-5
ASGMELFRDTQY
>TRBV5-1
ASSPDRVPLH
>TRBV4-1
ASSQPTGPDRNTIY
>TRBV19
ARQGSPSEQY
>TRBV9
ASSVDGLTGYQPQH
>TRBV7-7
ASSPLPGGTEAF
>TRBV7-9
ASSLGHPNEQF
>TRBV5-4
ASSPGQGATNSPLH
>TRBV19
ASSAIFTGTDTQY
>TRBV7-2
ASSLKSQGDTEAF
>TRBV11-1
ASSLGLASYNEQF
>TRBV5-4
ASSPEVAGVGDTQY
>TRBV6-1
ASSEYVPMSSYNEQF
>TRBV2
ASRQDRALSTEAF
>TRBV2
ASSEEVNQPQH
>TRBV3-1/TRBV3-2
ASSQDGGVGYEQY
>TRBV5-1
ASSWGLAGEQF
>TRBV14
ASSRMTGPQH
>TRBV6-5
ASRRQGRGNTIY
>TRBV7-9
ASSEDRGRVAF